What follows are 11 T cell receptor beta chains derived from one specimen sequenced in a study of CD8+CD57+ T cells in acquired aplastic anemia. Genomic DNA, the template, was used for profiling of the TCR beta VDJ and CDR3. TCRdb ran MiXCR on the reads and lists one entry per CDR3 protein. Seen here are about 400,000 distinct CDR3 sequences, 55% to 75% observed once, and the top ten hold 4%. Sequences were obtained from sorted CD4+, CD8+, or CD8+CD57+ T cells (not recorded which) from PBMCs. Receptors were obtained from a human donor in good health, serving as a control.

A word on this clonotype: The junction and the germline gene differ at one end; a read error may be behind it. This chain joins TRBV2 and TRBJ1-5; D remains unclear. The CDR3 totals 14 residues. From germline, CDR1 is SNHLY and CDR2 FYNNEI. CDR3 in amino acids: CASSLATVNQAQHF. In DNA, the CDR3 is TGCGCCAGCAGCTTGGCGACGGTCAATCAGGCCCAGCATTTT.

As for this clonotype: Because it lacks the conserved phenylalanine or tryptophan at the end, this CDR3 is likely a read error. This chain uses TRBV7-6 with TRBJ2-5, with a weak D call TRBD2 (5 bases). The CDR3 has 12 amino acids. Germline V CDR1 and CDR2: SGHVS, FNYEAQ. CDR3 bases: TGTACCAGCAGCTTAGCGCCGGAGTCCCAGTACCTC. Residues: CTSSLAPESQYL.

This clonotype was seen many times. The chain joins TRBV19 to TRBJ2-1, with 8 bases that match TRBD2. V dropped 3 bases and J dropped 8; count of bases not matched to a gene: 12. CDR3 length: 16 amino acids. Germline-derived CDR1 and CDR2 are LNHDA and SQIVND (reference sequence). CDR3 in DNA: TGTGCCAGTAGTATTCTTAGCGGGGCCCGCCGGGATGAGCAGTTCTTC. Translation: CASSILSGARRDEQFF.

The chain combines TRBV5-1 with TRBJ2-7; 14 nucleotides align to TRBD2. The V and J ends lost 4 bases and 6 bases, in that order; junction bases with no gene match: 9. The CDR3 is made up of 16 amino acids. The germline V gene has CDR1 SGHRS and CDR2 YFSETQ. DNA for the CDR3: TGCGCCAGCAGCCGACCGACTAGCGGGAGGGTATTCGAGCAGTACTTC. It codes for CASSRPTSGRVFEQYF.

The chain couples TRBV7-2 to TRBJ1-2; possibly TRBD1 for D (5 bases). V was cut by 2 bases and J by 13 bases, with 23 bases left in between. CDR1 SGHTA and CDR2 FQGNSA come from the germline V gene. This CDR3 has 15 amino acids. Here the CDR3 reads CASSLQNRNYGYTTF. CDR3 nucleotides: TGTGCCAGCAGCTTACAAAACAGGAATTATGGCTACACCACCTTC.

J is TRBJ2-1 and V is TRBV2; the match to TRBD1 covers 7 bases. The J call could be wrong; TRBJ2-7 is a better fit for the DNA end. Germline lookup yields CDR1 SNHLY and CDR2 FYNNEI. CDR3 length: 15 amino acids. The CDR3 nucleotides read TGTGCCAGCAGTGAAAACGTTGTAGGGGGCGGCGAGCAGTACTTC. Its protein product is CASSENVVGGGEQYF.

Notes on this clonotype: The germline gene is not matched at one end of the junction; a read error may be the cause. V gene TRBV7-8 combines with J gene TRBJ1-3; D gene unclear. This CDR3 is built from 13 residues. Germline values: CDR1 SGHVS, CDR2 FQNEAQ. The CDR3 region has the DNA TGTGCCAGCAGCCCAAAGCTTGGCACCACCGTACATTTC. It translates to CASSPKLGTTVHF.

This clonotype was seen at least ten times. The CDR3 region has the DNA TGTGCCAGCATCCGGGGGCTCGAAGAGCAGTACTTC. Translated: CASIRGLEEQYF. The V and J genes are TRBV6-1 and TRBJ2-7; D is tentatively TRBD1 or TRBD2 (6 bases each). Looked up from germline, CDR1 is MNHNS and CDR2 is SASEGT. Trimming removed 7 bases from V and 7 bases from J, with 14 bases in between. The CDR3 is 12 amino acids.

In this sample, this clonotype turned up many times. V is TRBV29-1 and J is TRBJ2-7; D might be TRBD1 (5 bases). V dropped 4 bases and J dropped 0 bases, with 16 bases sitting between them. The germline CDR1 and CDR2 sequences are SQVTM and ANQGSEA. This CDR3 contains 15 residues. For the CDR3, the DNA is TGCAGCGTTGCCGCGTCCCCTGACAGCTCCTACGAGCAGTACTTC. It translates to CSVAASPDSSYEQYF.

This chain uses TRBV7-8 with TRBJ1-4, with a tentative D call TRBD1 (5 bases). The CDR3 spans 15 residues. CDR1 is SGHVS, CDR2 FQNEAQ, per germline. Trimming took off 0 bases at V and 7 bases at J, with 12 bases between the two ends. DNA of the CDR3: TGTGCCAGCAGCTTAGCCACAGGATCGATTGAAAAACTGTTTTTT. Translating it yields CASSLATGSIEKLFF.

This chain links TRBV19 with TRBJ2-3; 7 positions match TRBD2. Germline-derived CDR1 and CDR2 are LNHDA and SQIVND (reference sequence). With 1 base clipped from V and 4 bases from J, the junction kept 8 bases outside the gene matches. This CDR3 comprises 16 residues. CDR3 coding DNA: TGTGCCAGTAGTATAGGGGGCGGGAGATCATCAGATACGCAGTATTTT. The encoded protein is CASSIGGGRSSDTQYF.